A single sample gave rise to the 14 T cell receptor beta chains below, sequenced in a study of glioma-infiltrating T cells. TCR alpha and beta CDR3 regions were amplified from RNA using iRepertoire nested multiplex PCR. TCRdb re-called the multiplex PCR reads with MiXCR, one entry per CDR3 protein. The sample has a few hundred thousand distinct CDR3 sequences, roughly two fifths seen once. Sequencing was done on a sample of glioma tissue, nonneoplastic brain tissue, or PBMCs (not recorded which). These receptor sequences come from a human donor with low-grade glioma or glioblastoma, undergoing nonglioma brain surgery, or in good health (not recorded which).

This chain links TRBV7-9 with TRBJ1-6, with 9 bases aligning to TRBD1. V dropped 5 bases and J dropped 12; count of bases not matched to a gene: 8. Per germline, CDR1 SEHNR and CDR2 FQNEAQ (reference sequence). This CDR3 has 14 amino acids. This CDR3 reads CASSMGQGSGPLHF. The CDR3 nucleotides read TGTGCCAGCAGCATGGGACAGGGATCGGGACCCCTCCACTTT.

The V and J genes are TRBV7-6 and TRBJ2-7; TRBD2 is a possible D gene (7 bases). The CDR3 length is 14 residues. With 6 bases removed from V and 5 bases from J, the gap between germline ends came to 17 bases. The germline V gene has CDR1 SGHVS and CDR2 FNYEAQ. The CDR3 reads CASRSTGGGDEQYF. The CDR3 bases are TGTGCCAGCAGATCCACGGGGGGCGGCGACGAGCAGTACTTC.

This clonotype was detected only a few times. The chain employs TRBV7-9 and TRBJ2-7; a weak D match, TRBD1 (6 bases). Deletions cut 4 bases from V and 3 bases from J, with 13 bases between. Germline CDR1 reads SEHNR; CDR2 reads FQNEAQ (reference sequence). This CDR3 is built from 14 residues. The CDR3 DNA is TGTGCCAGCAGCTCCGGACAGCGAATCTACGAGCAGTACTTC. Protein: CASSSGQRIYEQYF.

This clonotype was detected ten times or more. The chain is built from TRBV27 and TRBJ1-1; 8 bases agree with TRBD1. Per germline, CDR1 MNHEY and CDR2 SMNVEV (reference sequence). The CDR3 sequence is 15 residues long. With 2 bases clipped from V and 4 bases from J, the junction kept 6 bases outside the gene matches. The CDR3 loop is CASSLGGQGGTEAFF. The DNA for the CDR3 is TGTGCCAGCAGTTTAGGCGGACAGGGAGGCACTGAAGCTTTCTTT.

This clonotype was counted a few times. The chain joins TRBV20-1 to TRBJ1-1; no firm D call. V was shortened by 2 bases and J by 5 bases, with 12 bases between the two germline ends. This CDR3 spans 13 amino acids. Germline-derived CDR1 and CDR2 are DFQATT and SNEGSKA (reference sequence). CDR3 coding DNA: TGCAGTGCTAGAATAGGTTGGGAGACTGAAGCTTTCTTT. Translated: CSARIGWETEAFF.

The J gene is TRBJ1-1, the V gene TRBV7-9, with D hard to call. The CDR3 has 13 residues. Germline-derived CDR1 and CDR2 are SEHNR and FQNEAQ (reference sequence). V was trimmed by 6 bases and J by 1 base, leaving 9 bases between them. This CDR3 reads CASSSWGNTEAFF. CDR3 sequence (DNA): TGTGCCAGCAGTTCGTGGGGGAACACTGAAGCTTTCTTT.

This chain connects TRBV28 to TRBJ2-7; 8 bases map to TRBD1. Trimming took 8 bases from V and 7 from J; bases not matched to a gene: 10. The CDR3 contains 13 residues. Germline V gene sequence: CDR1 MDHEN, CDR2 SYDVKM. CDR3 residues: CASQRTGPREQYF. CDR3 bases: TGTGCCAGCCAGCGGACAGGGCCCCGGGAGCAGTACTTC.

Note on this clonotype: This sequence may be a read error, since a much larger clone differs from it by one base. This is likely a read error, given that the CDR3 carries no conserved phenylalanine or tryptophan at its end. This rearrangement joins TRBV20-1 to TRBJ1-2; TRBD1 matches 9 bases. V was pared by 5 bases and J by 8 bases, with 9 bases of the junction left unmatched. Germline CDR1 is DFQATT and CDR2 is SNEGSKA (reference sequence). This CDR3 comprises 13 residues. The CDR3 loop is CSALRTGVLGYTS. CDR3 nucleotides: TGCAGTGCTCTGAGGACAGGGGTGCTAGGCTACACCTCC.

The J gene is TRBJ1-1, the V gene TRBV29-1; TRBD1 agrees at 7 bases. Germline CDR1 reads SQVTM; CDR2 reads ANQGSEA. J lost 4 bases, V lost 1 base, and 9 bases had no gene match. The CDR3 spans 15 residues. CDR3 amino acids: CSVEASTAGGTEAFF. The CDR3 DNA reads TGCAGCGTTGAAGCGTCAACGGCAGGGGGCACTGAAGCTTTCTTT.

This clonotype has a handful of counts. The V and J genes are TRBV28 and TRBJ2-7, with 11 nucleotides matching TRBD1. The CDR3 has 15 residues. J lost 3 bases, V lost 4 bases, and 5 bases had no gene match. From germline, CDR1 is MDHEN and CDR2 SYDVKM. The CDR3 nucleotides read TGTGCCAGCAGTTCCTGGACAGGGGGCCTCTACGAGCAGTACTTC. It yields the protein CASSSWTGGLYEQYF.

Points on this clonotype: The junction shows a germline mismatch at one end, possibly a read error. This chain connects TRBV20-1 to TRBJ1-1; maybe TRBD1 (5 bases). The germline V gene encodes CDR1 DFQATT and CDR2 SNEGSKA (reference sequence). This CDR3 has 13 residues. The DNA for the CDR3 is TGCAGTGCTAGAAACAGGATGAACACTAAAGCTTTCTTT. Amino acid sequence: CSARNRMNTKAFF.

The chain couples TRBV28 to TRBJ2-7; the match to TRBD2 covers 10 bases. The V and J ends lost 5 bases and 2 bases, in that order; junction bases with no gene match: 3. Per germline, CDR1 MDHEN and CDR2 SYDVKM. This CDR3 is 14 amino acids long. CDR3 coding DNA: TGTGCCAGCAGTCGAGCGGGAGGGGCCTACGAGCAGTACTTC. This codes for CASSRAGGAYEQYF. Combining the CDR3 with reference TRBV28 and TRBJ2-7 gives the whole variable domain DVKVTQSSRYLVKRTGEKVFLECVQDMDHENMFWYRQDPGLGLRLIYFSYDVKMKEKGDIPEGYSVSREKKERFSLILESASTNQTSMYLCASSRAGGAYEQYFGPGTRLTVT.

A note on this clonotype: A much more abundant neighbour one base away suggests this may be a read error. V gene TRBV6-5 combines with J gene TRBJ2-1; D is ambiguous. Trimming removed 5 bases from V and 11 bases from J, with 10 bases in between. The CDR3 loop spans 11 amino acids. CDR1 MNHEY and CDR2 SVGAGI come from the germline V gene. DNA for the CDR3: TGTGCCAGCAGTGATCTAAATAAGCAGTTCTTC. Translation gives CASSDLNKQFF.

This chain uses TRBV15 with TRBJ2-3; unclear D gene. Germline CDR1 reads LNHNV; CDR2 reads YYDKDF (reference sequence). Trimming removed 9 bases from V and 3 bases from J, with 19 bases in between. The length of the CDR3 is 15 residues. CDR3: CATSTPRVLTDTQYF. The CDR3 region has the DNA TGTGCCACTTCGACTCCGCGCGTTCTAACAGATACGCAGTATTTT.